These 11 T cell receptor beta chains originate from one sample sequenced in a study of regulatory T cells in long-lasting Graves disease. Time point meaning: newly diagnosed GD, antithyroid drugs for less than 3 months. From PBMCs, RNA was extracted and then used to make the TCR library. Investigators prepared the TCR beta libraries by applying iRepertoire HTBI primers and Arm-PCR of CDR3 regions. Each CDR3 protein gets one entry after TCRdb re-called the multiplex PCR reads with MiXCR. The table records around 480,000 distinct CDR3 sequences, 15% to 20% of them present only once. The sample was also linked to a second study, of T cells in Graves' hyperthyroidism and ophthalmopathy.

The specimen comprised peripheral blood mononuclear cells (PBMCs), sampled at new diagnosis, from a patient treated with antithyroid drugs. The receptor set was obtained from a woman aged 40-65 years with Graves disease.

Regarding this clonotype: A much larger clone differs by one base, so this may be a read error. The CDR3 DNA reads as TGTGCCAACAGCTTGGGGGGGACGGGGAGGGCTTTCTTT. Translation gives CANSLGGTGRAFF. V is TRBV2 and J is TRBJ1-1, with D perhaps matching TRBD1 (5 bases). The CDR3 has 13 residues. In germline, CDR1 is SNHLY, CDR2 FYNNEI. V gave up 10 bases and J gave up 11 bases, with 23 bases separating them.

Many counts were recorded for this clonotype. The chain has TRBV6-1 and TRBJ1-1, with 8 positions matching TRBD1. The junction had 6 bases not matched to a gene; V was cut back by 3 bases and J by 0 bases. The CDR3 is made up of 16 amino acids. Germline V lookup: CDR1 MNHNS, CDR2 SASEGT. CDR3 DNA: TGTGCCAGCAGTGACGGACAGGGCGGGATGAACACTGAAGCTTTCTTT. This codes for CASSDGQGGMNTEAFF.

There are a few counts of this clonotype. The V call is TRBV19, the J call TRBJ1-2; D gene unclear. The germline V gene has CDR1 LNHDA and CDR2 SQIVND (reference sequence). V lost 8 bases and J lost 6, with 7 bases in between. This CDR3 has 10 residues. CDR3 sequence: CASRGDGYTF. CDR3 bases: TGTGCCAGTCGTGGGGATGGCTACACCTTC.

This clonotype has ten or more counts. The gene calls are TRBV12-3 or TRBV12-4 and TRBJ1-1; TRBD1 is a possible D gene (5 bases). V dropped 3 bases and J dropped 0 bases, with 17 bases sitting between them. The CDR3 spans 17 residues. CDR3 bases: TGTGCCAGCAGTTTGGGACTTATCGGGGGGATGAACACTGAAGCTTTCTTT. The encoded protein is CASSLGLIGGMNTEAFF.

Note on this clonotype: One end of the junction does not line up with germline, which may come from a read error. As DNA, the CDR3 is TGTGCCAGCAGTTTAGGCAGGGCCTACGAGCAGTGCTTC. Encoded protein: CASSLGRAYEQCF. The V call is TRBV12-3 or TRBV12-4, the J call TRBJ2-7; D is perhaps TRBD1 (5 bases). The CDR3 is 13 residues long.

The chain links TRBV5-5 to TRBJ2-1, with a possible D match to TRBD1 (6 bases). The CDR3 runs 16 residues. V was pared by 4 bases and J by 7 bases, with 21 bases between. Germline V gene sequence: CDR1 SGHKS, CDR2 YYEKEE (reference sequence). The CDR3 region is CASSPTQGFRGNEQFF. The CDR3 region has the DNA TGTGCCAGCAGCCCAACGCAGGGGTTCAGGGGAAATGAGCAGTTCTTC.

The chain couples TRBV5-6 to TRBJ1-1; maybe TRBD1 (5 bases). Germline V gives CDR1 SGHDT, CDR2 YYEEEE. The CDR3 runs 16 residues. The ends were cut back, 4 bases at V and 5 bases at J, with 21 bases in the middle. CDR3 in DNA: TGTGCCAGCAGCCCCGACCCCGGGACGGCTGGGACTGAAGCTTTCTTT. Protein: CASSPDPGTAGTEAFF.

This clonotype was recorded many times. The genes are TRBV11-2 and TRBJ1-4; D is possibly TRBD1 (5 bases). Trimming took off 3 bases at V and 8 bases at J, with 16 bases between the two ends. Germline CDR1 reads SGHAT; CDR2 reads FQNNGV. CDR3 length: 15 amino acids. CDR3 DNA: TGTGCCAGCAGCTTGTCGACCGGGGCTGTCGAAAAACTGTTTTTT. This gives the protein CASSLSTGAVEKLFF.

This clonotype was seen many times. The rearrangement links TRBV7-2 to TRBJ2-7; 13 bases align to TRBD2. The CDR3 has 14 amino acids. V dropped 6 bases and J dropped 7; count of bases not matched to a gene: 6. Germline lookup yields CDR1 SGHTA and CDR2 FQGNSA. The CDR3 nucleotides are TGTGCCAGCAGTTACGGACTAGCGGGGGTAGAGCAGTACTTC. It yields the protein CASSYGLAGVEQYF.

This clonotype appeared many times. CDR3: CASSLAASGTGGHEQFF. CDR3 DNA: TGCGCCAGCAGCTTGGCCGCTTCTGGGACAGGGGGCCATGAGCAGTTCTTC. The chain joins TRBV5-1 to TRBJ2-1; 12 nucleotides agree with TRBD1. Per germline, CDR1 SGHRS and CDR2 YFSETQ. This CDR3 has 17 residues. The J segment lost 8 bases and the V segment lost 0 bases, leaving 9 bases of the junction unmatched.

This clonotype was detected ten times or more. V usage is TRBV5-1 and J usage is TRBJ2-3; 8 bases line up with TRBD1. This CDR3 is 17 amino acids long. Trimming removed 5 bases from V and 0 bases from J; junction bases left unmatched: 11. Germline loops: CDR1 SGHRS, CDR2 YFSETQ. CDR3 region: CASSRPQGAESTDTQYF. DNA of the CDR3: TGCGCCAGCAGTCGCCCCCAGGGGGCAGAAAGCACAGATACGCAGTATTTT.